These 17 T cell receptor beta chains were sequenced from one sample in a study of cytomegalovirus exposure and HLA in healthy donors. Primers for the PCR totalled 60 Vbeta and 13 Jbeta. The data were produced by immunoSEQ multiplex PCR, yet TCRdb's version contains in-frame clones alone and is incomplete. The top ten hold approximately 16% of the sample, which has about 88,000 clones, over 65% seen once. Material: PBMCs. These receptors all come from a young woman in good health and CMV-seropositive.

The V and J genes are TRBV11-2 and TRBJ2-3, with D possibly being TRBD2 (5 bases). This CDR3 has 14 amino acids. V was cut by 2 bases and J by 5 bases, with 11 bases left in between. Germline V gene sequence: CDR1 SGHAT, CDR2 FQNNGV. CDR3 sequence reads: CASSLRGPRDTQYF. The CDR3 nucleotides read TGTGCCAGCAGCTTACGGGGTCCCAGAGATACGCAGTATTTT.

This sequence joins TRBV25-1 and TRBJ1-2, with D unclear. This CDR3 comprises 13 residues. CDR1 MGHDK and CDR2 SYGVNS come from the germline V gene. With 2 bases removed from V and 5 bases from J, the gap between germline ends came to 9 bases. The CDR3 protein is CASSEQAFYGYTF. DNA of the CDR3: TGTGCCAGCAGTGAACAGGCTTTTTATGGCTACACCTTC.

This clone was seen a few times. The chain joins TRBV27 to TRBJ2-7; D is perhaps TRBD1 (6 bases). Germline CDR1 MNHEY, CDR2 SMNVEV (reference sequence). V lost 3 bases and J lost 0, with 12 bases in between. This CDR3 contains 15 residues. CDR3: CASSFQGKSSYEQYF. DNA for the CDR3: TGTGCCAGCAGTTTTCAGGGGAAAAGCTCCTACGAGCAGTACTTC.

V and J are TRBV6-6 and TRBJ2-5; TRBD1 matches 8 bases. The germline gives CDR1 MNHNY, CDR2 SVGAGI (reference sequence). V was clipped by 2 bases and J by 2 bases; unmatched bases: 4. This CDR3 is 15 amino acids long. This chain's CDR3 is CASSYHNRGQETQYF. In DNA form, the CDR3 reads TGTGCCAGCAGTTACCATAACAGGGGGCAAGAGACCCAGTACTTC.

This clone occurred a few times. V gene TRBV10-3 combines with J gene TRBJ2-3; 9 bases map to TRBD2. There are 16 residues in the CDR3. V shed 1 base, J shed 6 bases, and the junction held 8 bases outside the gene matches. Germline CDR1 and CDR2: ENHRY and SYGVKD. The CDR3: CAISEYAGGPTDTQYF. For the CDR3, the DNA is TGTGCCATCAGTGAGTATGCGGGGGGGCCAACTGATACGCAGTATTTT.

The CDR3 DNA follows: TGTGCCAGCACAGGCTACAGTTGGGCTAACTATGGCTACACCTTC. Residues: CASTGYSWANYGYTF. The V call is TRBV21-1, the J call TRBJ1-2; TRBD1 reflects the table's D call only, with no check against the DNA. TRBV21-1 is a documented pseudogene. The CDR3 loop spans 15 amino acids.

The gene calls are TRBV7-2 and TRBJ1-2; no clear D gene. CDR1 is SGHTA, CDR2 FQGNSA, per germline. This CDR3 has 14 residues. V lost 1 base and J 4 bases, leaving 10 bases between the germline ends. The CDR3 here is CASSLVEGSYGYTF. CDR3 coding DNA: TGTGCCAGCAGCTTAGTTGAGGGTTCCTATGGCTACACCTTC.

The chain's CDR3 is CSARGTYEQYF. In DNA form, the CDR3 reads TGCAGTGCTAGAGGGACTTACGAGCAGTACTTC. The V and J genes are TRBV20-1 and TRBJ2-7; D is possibly TRBD2 (5 bases). V was shortened by 1 base and J by 4 bases, with 5 bases between the two germline ends. This CDR3 spans 11 amino acids. Germline CDR1 and CDR2: DFQATT and SNEGSKA (reference sequence).

The rearrangement links TRBV27 to TRBJ2-5, with 9 nucleotides matching TRBD2. Gene TRBJ2-7 matches the end of the DNA better, so the J call may be wrong. This CDR3 comprises 16 residues. Germline lookup yields CDR1 MNHEY and CDR2 SMNVEV (reference sequence). The CDR3 region is CASSLLAGKIPYEQYF. The CDR3 DNA sequence: TGTGCCAGCAGTCTGCTAGCGGGAAAAATTCCCTACGAGCAGTACTTC.

This clone was seen more than once but under ten times. The gene calls are TRBV6-4 and TRBJ2-3, with D possibly matching TRBD1 (5 bases). Trimming left V 4 bases short and J 4 bases short, with 12 bases between. This CDR3 is 14 amino acids long. Germline V CDR1 and CDR2: MRHNA, SNTAGT. This CDR3 is CASSGGEGADTQYF. CDR3 nucleotides: TGTGCCAGCAGTGGGGGCGAAGGGGCAGATACGCAGTATTTT.

The chain couples TRBV5-8 to TRBJ2-1; 7 bases agree with TRBD1. The V segment lost 1 base and the J segment 5 bases; nucleotides outside the gene matches: 12. This CDR3 spans 17 amino acids. Germline V gene data show CDR1 as SGHTS and CDR2 as YDEGEE. CDR3 amino acids: CASSLRLGTADDNEQFF. The CDR3 nucleotides are TGTGCCAGCAGCTTGCGCCTTGGGACAGCCGACGACAATGAGCAGTTCTTC.

The chain uses TRBV19 and TRBJ1-1; perhaps TRBD1 as D (5 bases). Germline CDR1 is LNHDA and CDR2 is SQIVND (reference sequence). This CDR3 spans 15 amino acids. V was trimmed by 0 bases and J by 1 base, leaving 9 bases between them. The CDR3 here is CASSIEGHRNTEAFF. The CDR3 bases are TGTGCCAGTAGTATAGAAGGACACAGGAACACTGAAGCTTTCTTT.

The sample holds a few counts of this clone. The chain recombines TRBV7-9 with TRBJ1-5, with D tentatively TRBD1 (5 bases). Deletions cut 1 base from V and 3 bases from J, with 10 bases between. The CDR3 is 15 residues long. CDR1 SEHNR and CDR2 FQNEAQ come from the germline V gene (reference sequence). CDR3: CASSLVGPDNQPQHF. The CDR3 DNA follows: TGTGCCAGCAGCTTAGTGGGGCCTGACAATCAGCCCCAGCATTTT.

This sequence joins TRBV2 and TRBJ1-2; D remains unclear. The CDR3 loop spans 11 amino acids. Germline CDR1 and CDR2: SNHLY and FYNNEI. Trimming cost V 8 bases and J 12 bases, with 16 bases left between them. This CDR3 reads CASRYGLGHTF. Here the CDR3 DNA reads TGTGCCAGCCGATACGGACTTGGACACACCTTC.

The chain is built from TRBV7-8 and TRBJ2-1; 8 nucleotides line up with TRBD2. The CDR3 extends over 18 amino acids. V lost 1 base, J lost 3 bases, and 11 bases stayed unmatched. Germline CDR1 and CDR2: SGHVS and FQNEAQ. The CDR3, as DNA: TGTGCCAGCAGCTTAGAGAGGAGGGCGGGGGGACTCTACAATGAGCAGTTCTTC. Protein sequence: CASSLERRAGGLYNEQFF.

The rearrangement uses TRBV18 and TRBJ2-7; 11 bases fit TRBD1. Germline V lookup: CDR1 KGHSH, CDR2 LQKENI. With V trimmed by 6 bases and J by 2 bases, 6 bases remained unmatched. This CDR3 is 15 amino acids long. This CDR3 reads CASSLGTGGPYEQYF. DNA for the CDR3: TGTGCCAGCTCGCTAGGGACAGGGGGACCCTACGAGCAGTACTTC.

The V gene is TRBV7-8, the J gene TRBJ2-3; 14 nucleotides match TRBD2. The J segment lost 4 bases and the V segment lost 1 base, leaving 7 bases of the junction unmatched. This CDR3 has 18 residues. The germline CDR1 and CDR2 sequences are SGHVS and FQNEAQ. CDR3 DNA sequence: TGTGCCAGCAGCTTAGGGACTAGCGGGGGGTTTTGGCCAGATACGCAGTATTTT. Its protein product is CASSLGTSGGFWPDTQYF.